This TCR beta chain is drawn from a study of blood T cell repertoires in COVID-19. Whole-study context: Samples of COVID-19 (acute and convalescent) were obtained from the United States, Italy and Spain. Sources were T cells, B-cell-depleted T cells, or PBMCs; the material itself was cDNA or gDNA.

This CDR3 region has 15 residues. Trimming left V 7 bases short and J 0 bases short, with 17 bases between. Germline V gene sequence: CDR1 SQVTM, CDR2 ANQGSEA. Using immunoSEQ multiplex PCR, the repertoire was profiled, and TCRdb retains in-frame clones only, with some absent. The sample shows about 220,000 clones, about 80% of them seen only once. The origin of this receptor is an older woman with acute or convalescent COVID-19. The sample comprised peripheral blood. The chain links TRBV29-1 to TRBJ2-3, with a tentative D call TRBD2 (5 bases). This chain's CDR3 is CSARGGSTSTDTQYF. The DNA of the CDR3 is TGCAGCGCCCGGGGTGGGTCAACTAGCACAGATACGCAGTATTTT.